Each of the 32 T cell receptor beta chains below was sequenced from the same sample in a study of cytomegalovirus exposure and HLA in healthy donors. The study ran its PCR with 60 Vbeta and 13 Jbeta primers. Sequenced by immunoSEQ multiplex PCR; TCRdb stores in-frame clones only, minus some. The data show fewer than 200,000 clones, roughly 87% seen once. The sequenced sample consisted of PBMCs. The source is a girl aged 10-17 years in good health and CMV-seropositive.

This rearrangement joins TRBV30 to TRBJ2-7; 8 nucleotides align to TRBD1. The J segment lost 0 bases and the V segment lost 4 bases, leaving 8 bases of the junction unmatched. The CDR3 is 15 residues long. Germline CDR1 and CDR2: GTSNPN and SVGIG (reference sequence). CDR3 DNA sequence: TGTGCCTGGACTCGATGGGACAGGAGCTCCTACGAGCAGTACTTC. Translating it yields CAWTRWDRSSYEQYF.

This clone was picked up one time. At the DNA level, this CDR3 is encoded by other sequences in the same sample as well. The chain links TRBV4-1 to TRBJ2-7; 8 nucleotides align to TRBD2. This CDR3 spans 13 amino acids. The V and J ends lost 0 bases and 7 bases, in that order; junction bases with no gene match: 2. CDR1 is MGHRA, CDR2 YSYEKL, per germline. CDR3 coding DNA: TGCGCCAGCAGCCAAGACCCGGGGGGGGAGCAGTACTTC. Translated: CASSQDPGGEQYF.

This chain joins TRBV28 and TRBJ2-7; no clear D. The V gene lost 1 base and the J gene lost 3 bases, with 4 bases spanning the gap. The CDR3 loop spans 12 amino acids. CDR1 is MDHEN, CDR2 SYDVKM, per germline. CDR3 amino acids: CASSLLYYEQYF. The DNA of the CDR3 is TGTGCCAGCAGTTTATTATACTACGAGCAGTACTTC. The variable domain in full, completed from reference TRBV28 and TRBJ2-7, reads DVKVTQSSRYLVKRTGEKVFLECVQDMDHENMFWYRQDPGLGLRLIYFSYDVKMKEKGDIPEGYSVSREKKERFSLILESASTNQTSMYLCASSLLYYEQYFGPGTRLTVT.

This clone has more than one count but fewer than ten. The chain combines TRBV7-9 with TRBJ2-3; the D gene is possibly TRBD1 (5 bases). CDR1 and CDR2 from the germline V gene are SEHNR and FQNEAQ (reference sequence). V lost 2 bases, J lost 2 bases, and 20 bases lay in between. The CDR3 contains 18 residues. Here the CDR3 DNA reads TGTGCCAGCAGCTTACCGATATCTAGGGGCCCCTCCACAGATACGCAGTATTTT. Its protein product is CASSLPISRGPSTDTQYF.

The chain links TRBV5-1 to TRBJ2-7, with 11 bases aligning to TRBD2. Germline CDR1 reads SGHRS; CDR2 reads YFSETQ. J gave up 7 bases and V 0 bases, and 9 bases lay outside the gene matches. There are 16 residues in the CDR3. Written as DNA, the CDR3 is TGCGCCAGCAGCTTGGTAGCCGGGACTAGCGGTGGGGAGCAGTACTTC. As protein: CASSLVAGTSGGEQYF.

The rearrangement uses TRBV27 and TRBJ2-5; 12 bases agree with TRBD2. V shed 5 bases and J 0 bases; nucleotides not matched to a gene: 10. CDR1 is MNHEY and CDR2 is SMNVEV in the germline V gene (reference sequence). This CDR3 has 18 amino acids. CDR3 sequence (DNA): TGTGCCAGCAGTCCCAAGCCTAGCGGGGGGGCCTACCAAGAGACCCAGTACTTC. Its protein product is CASSPKPSGGAYQETQYF.

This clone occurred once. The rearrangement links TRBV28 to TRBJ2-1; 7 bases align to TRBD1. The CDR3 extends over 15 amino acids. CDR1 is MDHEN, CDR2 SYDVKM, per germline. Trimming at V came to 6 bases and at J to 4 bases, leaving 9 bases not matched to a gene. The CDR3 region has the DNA TGTGCCAGCAGCGCTACCTGGGACAGATACAATGAGCAGTTCTTC. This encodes CASSATWDRYNEQFF.

The CDR3 protein is CASSLQTQGAGYGYTF. DNA of the CDR3: TGTGCCAGCAGCTTACAGACACAGGGGGCCGGGTATGGCTACACCTTC. The chain joins TRBV7-9 to TRBJ1-2, with 9 bases aligning to TRBD1. The CDR3 has 16 residues. V gave up 2 bases and J gave up 5 bases; unmatched junction bases: 9. Germline lookup yields CDR1 SEHNR and CDR2 FQNEAQ (reference sequence).

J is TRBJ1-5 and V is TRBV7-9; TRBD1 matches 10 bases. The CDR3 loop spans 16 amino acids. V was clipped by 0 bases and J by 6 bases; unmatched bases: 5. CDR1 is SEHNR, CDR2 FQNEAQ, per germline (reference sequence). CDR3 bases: TGTGCCAGCAGCTTAGCAGGGACAGGGGTCTCTCAGCCCCAGCATTTT. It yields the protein CASSLAGTGVSQPQHF. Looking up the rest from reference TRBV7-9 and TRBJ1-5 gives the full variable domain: DTGVSQNPRHKITKRGQNVTFRCDPISEHNRLYWYRQTLGQGPEFLTYFQNEAQLEKSRLLSDRFSAERPKGSFSTLEIQRTEQGDSAMYLCASSLAGTGVSQPQHFGDGTRLSIL.

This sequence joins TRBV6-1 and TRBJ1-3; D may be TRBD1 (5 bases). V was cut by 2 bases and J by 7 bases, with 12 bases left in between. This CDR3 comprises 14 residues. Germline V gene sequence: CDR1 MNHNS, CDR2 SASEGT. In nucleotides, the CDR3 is TGTGCCAGCAGTGAAAACTGGGAGGGGAACACCATATATTTT. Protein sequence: CASSENWEGNTIYF.

The chain's CDR3 is CSARSDNEQFF. CDR3 DNA: TGCAGTGCTAGATCCGACAATGAGCAGTTCTTC. The chain employs TRBV20-1 and TRBJ2-1; D unclear. The CDR3 is 11 amino acids. Trimming took off 2 bases at V and 5 bases at J, with 4 bases between the two ends. The germline CDR1 and CDR2 sequences are DFQATT and SNEGSKA (reference sequence).

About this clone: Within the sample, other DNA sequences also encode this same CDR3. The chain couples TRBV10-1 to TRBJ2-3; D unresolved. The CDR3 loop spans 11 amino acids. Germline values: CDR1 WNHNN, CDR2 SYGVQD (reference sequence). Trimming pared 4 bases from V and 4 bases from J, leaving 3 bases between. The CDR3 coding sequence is TGCGCCAGCAGTGCGGCAGATACGCAGTATTTT. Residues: CASSAADTQYF.

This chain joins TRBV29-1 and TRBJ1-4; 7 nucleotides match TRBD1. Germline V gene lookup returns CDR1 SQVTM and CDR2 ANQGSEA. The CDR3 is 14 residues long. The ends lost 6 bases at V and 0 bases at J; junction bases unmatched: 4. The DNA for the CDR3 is TGCAGCGTATTCCAGGGGGCAACTAATGAAAAACTGTTTTTT. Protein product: CSVFQGATNEKLFF.

The CDR3 region has the DNA TGTGCCAGCAGTTATGGGGGGGCCCTCTCCTACGAGCAGTACTTC. Encoded protein: CASSYGGALSYEQYF. V usage is TRBV6-5 and J usage is TRBJ2-7; D possibly corresponds to TRBD2 (7 bases). This CDR3 comprises 15 residues. Between the trimmed V and J ends, which lost 3 bases and 0 bases, there was a span of 12 bases. CDR1 and CDR2 (germline): MNHEY, SVGAGI.

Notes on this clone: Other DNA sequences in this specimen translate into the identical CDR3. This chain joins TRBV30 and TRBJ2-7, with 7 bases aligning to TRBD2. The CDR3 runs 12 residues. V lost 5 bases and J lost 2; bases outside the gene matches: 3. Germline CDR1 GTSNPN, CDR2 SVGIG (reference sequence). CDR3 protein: CAWGREAYEQYF. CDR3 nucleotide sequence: TGTGCCTGGGGGAGGGAGGCCTACGAGCAGTACTTC. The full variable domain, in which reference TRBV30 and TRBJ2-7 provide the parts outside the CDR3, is SQTIHQWPATLVQPVGSPLSLECTVEGTSNPNLYWYRQAAGRGLQLLFYSVGIGQISSEVPQNLSASRPQDRQFILSSKKLLLSDSGFYLCAWGREAYEQYFGPGTRLTVT.

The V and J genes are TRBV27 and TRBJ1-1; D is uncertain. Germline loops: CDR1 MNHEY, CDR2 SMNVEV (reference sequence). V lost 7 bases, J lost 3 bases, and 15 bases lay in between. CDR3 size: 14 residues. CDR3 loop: CASTLRWSDTEAFF. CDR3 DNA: TGTGCCAGCACCCTGCGGTGGTCGGACACTGAAGCTTTCTTT.

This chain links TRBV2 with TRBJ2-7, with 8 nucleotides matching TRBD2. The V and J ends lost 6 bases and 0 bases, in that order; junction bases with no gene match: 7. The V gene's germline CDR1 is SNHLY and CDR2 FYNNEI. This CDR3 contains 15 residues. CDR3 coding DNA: TGTGCCAGCAGCCAGTATGGGACTAGCTCCTACGAGCAGTACTTC. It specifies CASSQYGTSSYEQYF.

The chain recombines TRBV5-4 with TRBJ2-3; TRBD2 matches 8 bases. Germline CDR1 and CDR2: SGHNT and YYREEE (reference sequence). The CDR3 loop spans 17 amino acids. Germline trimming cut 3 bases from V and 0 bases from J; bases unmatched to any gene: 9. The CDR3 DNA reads TGTGCCAGCAGCTCCTCCCCTACTAGCGGAAGCACAGATACGCAGTATTTT. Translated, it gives CASSSSPTSGSTDTQYF.

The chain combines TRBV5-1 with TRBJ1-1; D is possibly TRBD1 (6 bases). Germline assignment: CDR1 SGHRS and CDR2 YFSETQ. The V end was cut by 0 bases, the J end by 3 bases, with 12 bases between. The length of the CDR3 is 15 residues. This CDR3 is CASSLAARGDTEAFF. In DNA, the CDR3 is TGCGCCAGCAGCTTGGCGGCCAGGGGCGACACTGAAGCTTTCTTT.

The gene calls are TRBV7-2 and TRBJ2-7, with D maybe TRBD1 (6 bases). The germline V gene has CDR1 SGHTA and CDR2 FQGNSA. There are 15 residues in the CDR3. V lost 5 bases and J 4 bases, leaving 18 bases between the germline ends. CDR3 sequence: CASSMNRAPAYEQYF. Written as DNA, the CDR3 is TGTGCCAGCAGCATGAACAGGGCTCCGGCTTACGAGCAGTACTTC.

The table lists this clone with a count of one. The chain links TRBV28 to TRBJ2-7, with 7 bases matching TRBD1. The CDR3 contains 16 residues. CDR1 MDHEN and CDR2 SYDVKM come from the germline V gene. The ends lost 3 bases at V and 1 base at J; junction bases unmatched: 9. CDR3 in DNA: TGTGCCAGCAGTTTCCCGCAGGGGGTCGTGTCCTACGAGCAGTACTTC. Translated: CASSFPQGVVSYEQYF.

The CDR3 here is CASSPTQPAGTSASEQFF. CDR3 bases: TGTGCCAGCTCACCAACCCAGCCTGCCGGGACTAGCGCCAGTGAGCAGTTCTTC. The chain has TRBV18 and TRBJ2-1, with 10 bases matching TRBD2. Germline V gene lookup returns CDR1 KGHSH and CDR2 LQKENI. After removal of 2 bases from V and 9 bases from J, the junction contained 16 bases not matched to a gene. This CDR3 spans 18 amino acids.

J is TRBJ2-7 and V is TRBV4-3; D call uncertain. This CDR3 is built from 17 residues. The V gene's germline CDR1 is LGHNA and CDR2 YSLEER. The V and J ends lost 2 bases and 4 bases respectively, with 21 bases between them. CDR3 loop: CASSQSHEKLVPYEQYF. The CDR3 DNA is TGCGCCAGCAGCCAATCTCATGAGAAGTTGGTCCCATACGAGCAGTACTTC.

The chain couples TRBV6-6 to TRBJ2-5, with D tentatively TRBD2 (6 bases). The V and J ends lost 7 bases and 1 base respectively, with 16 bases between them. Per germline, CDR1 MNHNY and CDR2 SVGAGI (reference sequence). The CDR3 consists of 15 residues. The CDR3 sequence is CASTLPGVFQETQYF. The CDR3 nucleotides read TGTGCCAGCACCCTCCCGGGGGTGTTCCAAGAGACCCAGTACTTC.

Written as DNA, the CDR3 is TGTGCCAGCAGTTATAGGACAGGGACCCTGAACACTGAAGCTTTCTTT. It encodes CASSYRTGTLNTEAFF. The chain recombines TRBV6-6 with TRBJ1-1; the match to TRBD1 covers 8 bases. CDR1 MNHNY and CDR2 SVGAGI come from the germline V gene (reference sequence). The CDR3 extends over 16 amino acids. The J segment lost 0 bases and the V segment lost 3 bases, leaving 6 bases of the junction unmatched.

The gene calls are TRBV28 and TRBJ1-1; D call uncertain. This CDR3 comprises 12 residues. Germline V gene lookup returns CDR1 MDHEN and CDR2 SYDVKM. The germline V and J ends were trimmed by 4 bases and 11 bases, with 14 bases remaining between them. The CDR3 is CASSSRGFFAFF. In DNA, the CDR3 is TGTGCCAGCAGTTCTCGCGGGTTCTTCGCTTTCTTT.

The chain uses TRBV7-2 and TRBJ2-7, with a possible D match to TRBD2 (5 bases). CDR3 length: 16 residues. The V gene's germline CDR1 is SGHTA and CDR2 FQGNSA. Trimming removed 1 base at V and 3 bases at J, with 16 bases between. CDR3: CASSLEIGVGSYEQYF. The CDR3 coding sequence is TGTGCCAGCAGCTTAGAAATCGGGGTCGGCAGCTACGAGCAGTACTTC.

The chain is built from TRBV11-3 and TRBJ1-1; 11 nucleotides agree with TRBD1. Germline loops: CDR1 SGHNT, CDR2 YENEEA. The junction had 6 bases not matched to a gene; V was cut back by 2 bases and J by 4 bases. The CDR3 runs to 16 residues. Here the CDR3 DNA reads TGTGCCAGCAGCTTACGGGCTGGGACAGGGGGCACTGAAGCTTTCTTT. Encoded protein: CASSLRAGTGGTEAFF.

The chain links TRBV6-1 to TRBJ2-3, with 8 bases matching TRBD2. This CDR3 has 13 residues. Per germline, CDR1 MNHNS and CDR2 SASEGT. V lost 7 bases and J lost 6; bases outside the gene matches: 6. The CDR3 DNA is TGTGCCAGCACTAGCGGGCTTCGGGATACGCAGTATTTT. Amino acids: CASTSGLRDTQYF.

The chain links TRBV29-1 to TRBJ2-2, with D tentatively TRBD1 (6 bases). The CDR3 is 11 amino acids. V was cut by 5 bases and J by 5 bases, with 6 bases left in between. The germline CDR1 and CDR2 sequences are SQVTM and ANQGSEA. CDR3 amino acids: CSVTGTGELFF. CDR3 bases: TGCAGCGTTACAGGGACCGGGGAGCTGTTTTTT.

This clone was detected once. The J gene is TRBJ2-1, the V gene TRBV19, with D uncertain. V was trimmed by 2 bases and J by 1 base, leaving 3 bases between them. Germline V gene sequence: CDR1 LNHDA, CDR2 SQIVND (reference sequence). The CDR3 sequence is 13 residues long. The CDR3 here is CASSISSYNEQFF. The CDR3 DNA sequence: TGTGCCAGTAGTATATCATCCTACAATGAGCAGTTCTTC.

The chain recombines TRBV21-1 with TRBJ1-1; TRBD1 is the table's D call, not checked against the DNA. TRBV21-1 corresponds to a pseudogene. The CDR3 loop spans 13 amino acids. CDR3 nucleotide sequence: TGTGCCAGCAGCTCCAGGGGCGGGACTGAAGCTTTCTTT. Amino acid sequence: CASSSRGGTEAFF.